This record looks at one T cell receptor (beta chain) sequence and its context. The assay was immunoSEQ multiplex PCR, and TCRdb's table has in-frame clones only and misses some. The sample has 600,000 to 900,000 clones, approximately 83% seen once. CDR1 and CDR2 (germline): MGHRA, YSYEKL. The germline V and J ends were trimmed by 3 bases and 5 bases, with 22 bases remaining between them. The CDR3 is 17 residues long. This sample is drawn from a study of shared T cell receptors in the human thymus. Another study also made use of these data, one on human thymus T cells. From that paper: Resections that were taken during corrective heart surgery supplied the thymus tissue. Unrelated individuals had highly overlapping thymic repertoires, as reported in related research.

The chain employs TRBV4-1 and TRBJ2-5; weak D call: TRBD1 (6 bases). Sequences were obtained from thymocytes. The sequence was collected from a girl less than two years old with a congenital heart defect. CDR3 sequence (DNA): TGCGCCAGCAGCCATTCCCTTCAGCCAGGGGCAGGGGAGACCCAGTACTTC. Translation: CASSHSLQPGAGETQYF.